Presented here are 32 T cell receptor beta chains from one specimen sequenced in a study of regulatory T cells in long-lasting Graves disease. Arm-PCR with iRepertoire HTBI primers amplified the CDR3 regions for these TCR beta libraries. One entry per CDR3 protein results from TCRdb running MiXCR on the multiplex PCR reads. The sample records roughly 350,000 distinct CDR3 sequences, around 15% being singletons. Time point: newly diagnosed GD, antithyroid drugs for less than 3 months. Preparation of the TCR library used RNA extracted from PBMCs. In addition, the sample was reused for a study of T cells in Graves' hyperthyroidism and ophthalmopathy.

Sequenced material: peripheral blood mononuclear cells (PBMCs), taken at new diagnosis, from a patient treated with antithyroid drugs. These receptors were taken from a woman under 30 with Graves disease.

In its sample, this clonotype was seen a few times. One base away lies a much larger clone, so this may be a sequencing read error. The chain recombines TRBV14 with TRBJ2-7; D might be TRBD1 (6 bases). V lost 2 bases to trimming and J lost 6 bases, with 8 bases between them. The length of the CDR3 is 12 residues. Per germline, CDR1 SGHDN and CDR2 FVKESK. The CDR3 DNA reads as TGTGCCAGCAGCCAACAGGGGCGCGAGCAGTACTTC. As protein: CASSQQGREQYF. The whole variable domain, remainder taken from reference TRBV14 and TRBJ2-7, is EAGVTQFPSHSVIEKGQTVTLRCDPISGHDNLYWYRRVMGKEIKFLLHFVKESKQDESGMPNNRFLAERTGGTYSTLKVQPAELEDSGVYFCASSQQGREQYFGPGTRLTVT.

This chain connects TRBV6-2 or TRBV6-3 to TRBJ2-1; no firm D call. Germline CDR1 is MNHEY and CDR2 is SVGEGT. V was clipped by 11 bases and J by 6 bases, with 26 bases between them. The length of the CDR3 is 16 residues. CDR3 amino acids: CACNRVRYTNRNEQFF. The CDR3 DNA reads TGTGCCTGCAATAGGGTGCGCTACACGAATCGCAATGAGCAGTTCTTC.

The chain joins TRBV2 to TRBJ1-5; TRBD1 matches 9 bases. This CDR3 has 15 amino acids. V was clipped by 5 bases and J by 3 bases; unmatched bases: 5. The V gene's germline CDR1 is SNHLY and CDR2 FYNNEI. CDR3 in DNA: TGTGCCAGCAGTACAGACAGGGGGGACAATCAGCCCCAGCATTTT. Its translation: CASSTDRGDNQPQHF.

Many counts were recorded for this clonotype. This sequence joins TRBV12-3 or TRBV12-4 and TRBJ1-5; weak D call: TRBD1 (6 bases). Trimming removed 5 bases from V and 8 bases from J, with 16 bases in between. The CDR3 length is 14 residues. The CDR3 spells CASSKTGGNEPQHF. CDR3 DNA sequence: TGTGCCAGCAGTAAGACAGGAGGGAATGAGCCCCAGCATTTT.

The gene calls are TRBV30 and TRBJ1-2, with a possible D match to TRBD1 (5 bases). The CDR3 length is 13 residues. V dropped 6 bases and J dropped 1 base, with 12 bases sitting between them. Germline V gives CDR1 GTSNPN, CDR2 SVGIG (reference sequence). This chain's CDR3 is CACRGSDNYGYTF. As DNA, the CDR3 is TGTGCCTGCCGGGGGTCGGATAACTATGGCTACACCTTC.

This clonotype was seen a handful of times. The chain recombines TRBV6-2 or TRBV6-3 with TRBJ2-4; tentatively, D is TRBD1 (6 bases). The CDR3 is 16 residues long. The V gene lost 4 bases and the J gene lost 0 bases, with 13 bases spanning the gap. Germline CDR1 and CDR2: MNHEY and SVGEGT. The CDR3 reads CASSSDRTIAKNIQYF. In DNA form, the CDR3 reads TGTGCCAGCAGTTCAGACAGGACAATAGCCAAAAACATTCAGTACTTC.

This clonotype was counted ten times or more. The chain carries TRBV28 and TRBJ2-5, with D perhaps matching TRBD1 (5 bases). This CDR3 spans 15 amino acids. The germline V gene encodes CDR1 MDHEN and CDR2 SYDVKM. Trimming shortened V by 2 bases and J by 5 bases, and 15 bases separated the two germline ends. The CDR3 region has the DNA TGTGCCAGCAGTTTAAGGCAGGGAATGAGCGAGACCCAGTACTTC. Translation gives CASSLRQGMSETQYF.

A note on this clonotype: This may stem from a read error, because a much larger clone lies one nucleotide away. V is TRBV12-3 or TRBV12-4 and J is TRBJ1-2; D not certain. The CDR3 is 15 amino acids. CDR3 nucleotide sequence: TGTGCCAGCAGTTTTTTGGGAGCTAGATCCTATGGCCACACCTTC. Encoded protein: CASSFLGARSYGHTF.

The table lists this clonotype with a few counts. The DNA of the CDR3 is TGTGCCAGCAGTGGGACACCCAATAATTCACCCCTCCACTTT. Protein product: CASSGTPNNSPLHF. V usage is TRBV6-1 and J usage is TRBJ1-6; TRBD1 might be the D (5 bases). Per germline, CDR1 MNHNS and CDR2 SASEGT. The CDR3 is 14 residues long. V was trimmed by 4 bases and J by 5 bases, leaving 9 bases between them.

At least ten counts were recorded for this clonotype. The CDR3 DNA reads as TGTGCCAGCAGCCCTAGAGTGGTCCTGATCAATGAGCAGTTCTTC. Residues: CASSPRVVLINEQFF. This chain links TRBV6-1 with TRBJ2-1, with unresolved D. The V gene lost 6 bases and the J gene lost 6 bases, with 18 bases spanning the gap. CDR1 and CDR2 from the germline V gene are MNHNS and SASEGT. This CDR3 is 15 amino acids long.

The rearrangement links TRBV6-6 to TRBJ1-1; D is undetermined. CDR1 is MNHNY, CDR2 SVGAGI, per germline (reference sequence). This CDR3 has 14 residues. Between the trimmed V and J ends, which lost 0 bases and 0 bases, there was a span of 5 bases. The CDR3 region has the DNA TGTGCCAGCAGTTACTCGCCCTTGAACACTGAAGCTTTCTTT. As protein: CASSYSPLNTEAFF.

This clonotype was picked up many times. The chain joins TRBV20-1 to TRBJ2-3; D gene uncertain. The CDR3 totals 11 residues. The V end was cut by 5 bases, the J end by 6 bases, with 9 bases between. The germline gives CDR1 DFQATT, CDR2 SNEGSKA (reference sequence). This chain's CDR3 is CSADWLDTQYF. CDR3 DNA: TGCAGTGCTGACTGGCTTGATACGCAGTATTTT.

This chain's CDR3 is CSARDLGTQYF. DNA for the CDR3: TGCAGTGCTAGAGATTTGGGGACCCAGTACTTC. This chain links TRBV20-1 with TRBJ2-5; D uncertain. Germline V gene sequence: CDR1 DFQATT, CDR2 SNEGSKA (reference sequence). The CDR3 runs to 11 residues. Trimming shortened V by 0 bases and J by 7 bases, and 6 bases separated the two germline ends.

In its sample, this clonotype was seen many times. The chain has TRBV5-1 and TRBJ2-1; D gene ambiguous. Trimming left V 1 base short and J 0 bases short, with 14 bases between. The V gene's germline CDR1 is SGHRS and CDR2 YFSETQ. This CDR3 is 17 amino acids long. The CDR3 nucleotides read TGCGCCAGCAGCTTGAGCGCGGTGAAGAGCTCCTACAATGAGCAGTTCTTC. It codes for CASSLSAVKSSYNEQFF.

This clonotype has a count of ten or more. The gene calls are TRBV28 and TRBJ2-2, with a possible D match to TRBD1 (5 bases). CDR1 and CDR2 (germline): MDHEN, SYDVKM. The CDR3 runs 13 residues. Trimming removed 3 bases at V and 6 bases at J, with 8 bases between. As DNA, the CDR3 is TGTGCCAGCAGTTTGGACATCCCCGGGGAGCTGTTTTTT. It is translated as CASSLDIPGELFF. Supplemented by reference TRBV28 and TRBJ2-2, the full variable domain reads DVKVTQSSRYLVKRTGEKVFLECVQDMDHENMFWYRQDPGLGLRLIYFSYDVKMKEKGDIPEGYSVSREKKERFSLILESASTNQTSMYLCASSLDIPGELFFGEGSRLTVL.

This clonotype was observed a single time. The V gene is TRBV24-1, the J gene TRBJ2-2, with D possibly matching TRBD1 (5 bases). This CDR3 has 14 residues. Per germline, CDR1 KGHDR and CDR2 SFDVKD. V shed 1 base and J shed 6 bases, with 8 bases lying between them. The CDR3 protein is CATSDLGVPGELFF. The CDR3 region has the DNA TGTGCCACCAGTGATTTAGGGGTTCCCGGGGAGCTGTTTTTT.

This clonotype showed up many times. V is TRBV10-3 and J is TRBJ1-6, with D unresolved. CDR1 and CDR2 (germline): ENHRY, SYGVKD. The CDR3 consists of 13 residues. Trimming cost V 3 bases and J 7 bases, with 7 bases left between them. This CDR3 reads CAISDRPNSPLHF. Here the CDR3 DNA reads TGTGCCATCAGTGACAGACCCAATTCACCCCTCCACTTT.

A word on this clonotype: Germline and junction disagree at one end, which may indicate a read error. This rearrangement joins TRBV3-1 to TRBJ1-3; tentatively, D is TRBD1 (6 bases). The CDR3 length is 14 residues. Germline CDR1 LGHDT, CDR2 YNNKEL (reference sequence). The CDR3 coding sequence is TGTGCCAGCAGCCAAGAAGGGGGGCGAAACACCATATGTTTT. Translated: CASSQEGGRNTICF. Complete variable domain (other parts from reference TRBV3-1 and TRBJ1-3): DTAVSQTPKYLVTQMGNDKSIKCEQNLGHDTMYWYKQDSKKFLKIMFSYNNKELIINETVPNRFSPKSPDKAHLNLHINSLELGDSAVYFCASSQEGGRNTICFGEGSWLTVV.

Points on this clonotype: This likely stems from a read error, as it lies one base from a far larger clone. This chain links TRBV20-1 with TRBJ2-4; a possible D gene is TRBD2 (5 bases). From germline, CDR1 is DFQATT and CDR2 SNEGSKA (reference sequence). The CDR3 covers 13 residues. CDR3 loop: CSASRTDYNEQSF. CDR3 sequence (DNA): TGCAGTGCCTCGCGGACCGACTACAATGAGCAGTCCTTC.

There are many counts of this clonotype. This rearrangement joins TRBV2 to TRBJ2-1, with 14 bases identical to TRBD2. The V and J ends lost 7 bases and 9 bases, in that order; junction bases with no gene match: 5. CDR3 size: 14 residues. Germline-derived CDR1 and CDR2 are SNHLY and FYNNEI. CDR3 amino acids: CASTLGLAGGEQFF. CDR3 nucleotide sequence: TGTGCCAGCACCCTTGGACTAGCGGGAGGTGAGCAGTTCTTC. Full variable domain (outside the CDR3, taken from reference TRBV2 and TRBJ2-1): EPEVTQTPSHQVTQMGQEVILRCVPISNHLYFYWYRQILGQKVEFLVSFYNNEISEKSEIFDDQFSVERPDGSNFTLKIRSTKLEDSAMYFCASTLGLAGGEQFFGPGTRLTVL.

This clonotype was seen many times. The chain links TRBV5-1 to TRBJ2-7; the match to TRBD2 covers 16 bases. This CDR3 is 20 amino acids long. V lost 1 base, J lost 0 bases, and 10 bases stayed unmatched. From germline, CDR1 is SGHRS and CDR2 YFSETQ. The CDR3 loop reads CASSLTLPGLAGGYSYEQYF. The DNA of the CDR3 is TGCGCCAGCAGCTTGACCCTCCCGGGACTAGCGGGGGGGTACTCCTACGAGCAGTACTTC. Full variable domain (outside the CDR3, taken from reference TRBV5-1 and TRBJ2-7): KAGVTQTPRYLIKTRGQQVTLSCSPISGHRSVSWYQQTPGQGLQFLFEYFSETQRNKGNFPGRFSGRQFSNSRSEMNVSTLELGDSALYLCASSLTLPGLAGGYSYEQYFGPGTRLTVT.

Regarding this clonotype: A much bigger clone sits one base away, suggesting this may be a read error. The genes are TRBV5-1 and TRBJ2-1; 10 bases line up with TRBD2. This CDR3 has 21 residues. The V gene end was trimmed by 1 base and the J gene end by 2 bases; junction bases not matched to a gene: 18. CDR1 and CDR2 (germline): SGHRS, YFSETQ. CDR3 sequence reads: CASSLPKGRASGSVPYNEQFF. CDR3 nucleotides: TGCGCCAGCAGCTTGCCCAAAGGGAGGGCTAGCGGGAGTGTCCCCTACAATGAGCAGTTCTTC.

This clonotype was recorded many times. The chain employs TRBV28 and TRBJ1-2; D unresolved. Germline loops: CDR1 MDHEN, CDR2 SYDVKM. Trimming left V 6 bases short and J 4 bases short, with 12 bases between. This CDR3 comprises 13 residues. The CDR3 region is CASSQQPPYGYTF. CDR3 DNA: TGTGCCAGCAGCCAACAGCCTCCCTATGGCTACACCTTC.

V is TRBV18 and J is TRBJ1-2; D is possibly TRBD1 (5 bases). The V gene's germline CDR1 is KGHSH and CDR2 LQKENI. The V end was cut by 11 bases, the J end by 3 bases, with 10 bases between. There are 11 residues in the CDR3. The CDR3 DNA reads as TGTGCCTCGGGGGTAGACTATGGCTACACCTTC. Translating it yields CASGVDYGYTF.

This clonotype was recorded many times. The V call is TRBV7-9, the J call TRBJ2-1; possible D gene TRBD2, 6 bases. Trimming removed 6 bases at V and 4 bases at J, with 16 bases between. CDR3 length: 15 residues. Germline CDR1 reads SEHNR; CDR2 reads FQNEAQ (reference sequence). This chain's CDR3 is CASSPRYGSYNEQFF. CDR3 DNA: TGTGCCAGCAGTCCAAGGTACGGGAGTTACAATGAGCAGTTCTTC.

This clonotype was counted many times. The V gene is TRBV6-5, the J gene TRBJ1-5, with D unresolved. Per germline, CDR1 MNHEY and CDR2 SVGAGI. Trimming shortened V by 0 bases and J by 7 bases, and 7 bases separated the two germline ends. The CDR3 extends over 13 amino acids. DNA for the CDR3: TGTGCCAGCAGTTACTCCGGCAGCCAGCCCCAGCATTTT. It translates to CASSYSGSQPQHF.

This clonotype has ten or more counts. This sequence joins TRBV6-5 and TRBJ2-1; 7 nucleotides line up with TRBD2. The V gene's germline CDR1 is MNHEY and CDR2 SVGAGI. The CDR3 covers 13 residues. The V gene end was trimmed by 2 bases and the J gene end by 9 bases; junction bases not matched to a gene: 4. The CDR3 nucleotides are TGTGCCAGCAGTTACGGGGGGGGTGGTGAGCAGTTCTTC. Translating gives CASSYGGGGEQFF.

This clonotype was seen a handful of times. Without the conserved terminal phenylalanine or tryptophan, this CDR3 likely stems from a read error. The chain is built from TRBV7-6 and TRBJ1-4; perhaps TRBD1 as D (6 bases). V was pared by 2 bases and J by 4 bases, with 11 bases between. CDR3 length: 15 residues. The germline V gene has CDR1 SGHVS and CDR2 FNYEAQ. The CDR3 DNA reads TGTGCCAGCAGCTTATACGACAGGTTTAATGAAAAACTGTTTCTT. Encoded protein: CASSLYDRFNEKLFL.

With respect to this clonotype: This clone may be a read error of a much larger clone one base away. This sequence joins TRBV24-1 and TRBJ2-2; 9 nucleotides agree with TRBD1. From germline, CDR1 is KGHDR and CDR2 SFDVKD. There are 16 residues in the CDR3. CDR3 amino acids: CATSDYRGRVTGELIF. Written as DNA, the CDR3 is TGTGCCACCAGTGATTACAGGGGGCGGGTGACCGGGGAGCTGATTTTT.

This clonotype was picked up many times. V gene TRBV18 combines with J gene TRBJ2-1; 8 bases fit TRBD2. V lost 3 bases, J lost 5 bases, and 6 bases stayed unmatched. The CDR3 length is 15 residues. Germline V gene sequence: CDR1 KGHSH, CDR2 LQKENI. The DNA for the CDR3 is TGTGCCAGCTCACCGGCGGTAGCGGGGAACAATGAGCAGTTCTTC. Its translation: CASSPAVAGNNEQFF.

This clonotype has more than one count but fewer than ten. The chain carries TRBV20-1 and TRBJ1-5; D unclear. V was shortened by 6 bases and J by 0 bases, with 15 bases between the two germline ends. The V gene's germline CDR1 is DFQATT and CDR2 SNEGSKA (reference sequence). CDR3 size: 15 residues. The CDR3 spells CSALWPEDSNQPQHF. DNA of the CDR3: TGCAGTGCCCTTTGGCCCGAAGATAGCAATCAGCCCCAGCATTTT.

This clonotype has a count of ten or more. The V and J genes are TRBV3-1 and TRBJ2-4; no definite D call. The germline CDR1 and CDR2 sequences are LGHDT and YNNKEL (reference sequence). The CDR3 is made up of 17 amino acids. Trimming shortened V by 3 bases and J by 0 bases, and 15 bases separated the two germline ends. CDR3 protein: CASSQVSRSLAKNIQYF. The DNA for the CDR3 is TGTGCCAGCAGCCAGGTCTCGCGGAGCTTAGCCAAAAACATTCAGTACTTC.